This T cell receptor beta chain derives from a study of kidney transplant recipient with SARS-CoV-2 infection. This CDR3 contains 15 residues. Germline assignment: CDR1 SGHTA and CDR2 FQGNSA. The ends were cut back, 5 bases at V and 4 bases at J, with 14 bases in the middle. TCRdb recomputed calls from the reads with MiXCR, one row per CDR3 protein. Among roughly 250,000 distinct CDR3 sequences listed, more than 25% were seen once. Many counts were recorded for this clonotype. The specimen was a blood sample, collected at baseline and on day 111 from a kidney transplant recipient. The chain is built from TRBV7-2 and TRBJ2-2, with D perhaps TRBD2 (6 bases). This TCR was recovered from a male patient aged 25 to 39 who had COVID-19 and was a kidney transplant recipient. T cells may partly derive from the graft donor. CDR3 in amino acids: CASSTGTGITGELFF. For the CDR3, the DNA is TGTGCCAGCAGCACCGGGACTGGCATCACCGGGGAGCTGTTTTTT.